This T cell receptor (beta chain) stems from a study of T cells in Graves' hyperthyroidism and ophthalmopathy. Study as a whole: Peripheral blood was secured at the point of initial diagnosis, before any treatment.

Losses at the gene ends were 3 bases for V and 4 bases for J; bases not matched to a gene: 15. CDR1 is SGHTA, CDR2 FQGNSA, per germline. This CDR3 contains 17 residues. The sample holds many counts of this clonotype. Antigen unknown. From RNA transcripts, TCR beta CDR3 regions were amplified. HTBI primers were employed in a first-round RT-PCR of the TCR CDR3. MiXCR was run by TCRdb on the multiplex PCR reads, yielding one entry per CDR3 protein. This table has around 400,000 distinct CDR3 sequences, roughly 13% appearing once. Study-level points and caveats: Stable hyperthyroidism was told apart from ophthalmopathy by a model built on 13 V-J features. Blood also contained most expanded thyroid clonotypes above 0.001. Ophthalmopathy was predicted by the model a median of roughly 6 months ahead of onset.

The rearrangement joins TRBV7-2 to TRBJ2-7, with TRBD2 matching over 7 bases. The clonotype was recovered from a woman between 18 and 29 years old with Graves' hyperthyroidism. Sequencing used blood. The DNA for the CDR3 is TGTGCCAGCAGCTTGGAGTCGGGGGGAGGTCTCCCTTACGAGCAGTACTTC. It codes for CASSLESGGGLPYEQYF.